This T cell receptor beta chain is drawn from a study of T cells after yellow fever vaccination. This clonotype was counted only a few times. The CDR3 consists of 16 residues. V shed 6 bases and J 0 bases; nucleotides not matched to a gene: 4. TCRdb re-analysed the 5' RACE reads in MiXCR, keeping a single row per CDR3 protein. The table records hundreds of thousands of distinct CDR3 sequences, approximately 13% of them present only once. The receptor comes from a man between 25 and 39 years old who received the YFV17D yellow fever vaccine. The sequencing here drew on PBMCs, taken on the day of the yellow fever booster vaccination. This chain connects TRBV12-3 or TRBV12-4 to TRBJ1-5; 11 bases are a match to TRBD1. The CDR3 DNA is TGTGCCAGCAGGGGGACAGGGGGGGGTAGCAATCAGCCCCAGCATTTT. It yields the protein CASRGTGGGSNQPQHF.